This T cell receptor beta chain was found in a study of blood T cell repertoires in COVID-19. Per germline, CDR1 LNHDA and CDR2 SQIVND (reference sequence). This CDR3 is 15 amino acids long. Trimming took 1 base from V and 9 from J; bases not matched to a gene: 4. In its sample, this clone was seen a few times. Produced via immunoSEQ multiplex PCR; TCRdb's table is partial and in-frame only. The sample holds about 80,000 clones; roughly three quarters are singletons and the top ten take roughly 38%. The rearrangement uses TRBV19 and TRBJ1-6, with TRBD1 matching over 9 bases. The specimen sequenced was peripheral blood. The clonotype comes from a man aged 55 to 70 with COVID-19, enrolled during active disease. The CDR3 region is CASSIGDRASSPLHF. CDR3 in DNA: TGTGCCAGTAGTATAGGGGACAGGGCGAGTTCACCCCTCCACTTT.